The subject of this entry is one T cell receptor (beta chain). This CDR3 is built from 12 residues. The V end was cut by 7 bases, the J end by 13 bases, with 17 bases between. Germline values: CDR1 SQVTM, CDR2 ANQGSEA. The primer mix had 60 Vbeta and 13 Jbeta primers. TCRdb's copy holds only in-frame clones and misses some; the assay was immunoSEQ multiplex PCR. This table lists 60,000 to 85,000 clones. This entry belongs to a study of cytomegalovirus exposure and HLA in healthy donors. This TCR derives from a man aged 45-65 years in good health and CMV-seropositive. This sequence joins TRBV29-1 and TRBJ1-6, with D hard to call. Sequenced material: PBMCs. The CDR3 here is CSALGLGGPLHF. CDR3 bases: TGCAGCGCCCTAGGTTTAGGCGGGCCCCTCCACTTT.